This is a list of T cell receptor beta chains from one sample in a study of siplizumab effects on memory and regulatory T cells. Profiled with immunoSEQ multiplex PCR; TCRdb holds only in-frame clones, not every one. The sample includes around 61,000 clones, about 98% of them seen just once. The specimen was naive CD8+ T cells sorted from blood. All receptors derive from a human donor in good health. Each CDR3 is given with its conserved first and last residue. The order of the fields is V gene, J gene, D gene, clone size, CDR3 protein, CDR3 DNA. A D gene is named only where the DNA matches it firmly. Some rows mark clone size as missing; the rest say once, few, many or name a class of expanded clone.

v_call: TRBV12-5; j_call: TRBJ1-2; d_call: TRBD1; clone_size: NA; cdr3_aa: CASGPGTDYGYTF; cdr3_nt: TGTGCTAGTGGTCCCGGGACAGATTATGGCTACACCTTC
v_call: TRBV27; j_call: TRBJ2-6; d_call: NA; clone_size: NA; cdr3_aa: CASSLSGPGANVLTF; cdr3_nt: TGTGCCAGCAGTTTAAGCGGGCCTGGGGCCAACGTCCTGACTTTC
v_call: TRBV10-2; j_call: TRBJ2-1; d_call: NA; clone_size: once; cdr3_aa: CASSDLGVDEQFF; cdr3_nt: TGCGCCAGCAGTGACTTGGGGGTCGATGAGCAGTTCTTC
v_call: TRBV4-1; j_call: TRBJ2-7; d_call: NA; clone_size: NA; cdr3_aa: CASSHTGTPSGEQYF; cdr3_nt: TGCGCCAGCAGCCATACCGGGACCCCGTCGGGGGAGCAGTACTTC
v_call: TRBV6-5; j_call: TRBJ2-1; d_call: NA; clone_size: NA; cdr3_aa: CASSPGNEQFF; cdr3_nt: TGTGCCAGCTCCCCGGGAAATGAGCAGTTCTTC
v_call: TRBV28; j_call: TRBJ2-2; d_call: NA; clone_size: NA; cdr3_aa: CASSSRAGGELFF; cdr3_nt: TGTGCCAGCAGTTCCCGGGCCGGCGGGGAGCTGTTTTTT
v_call: TRBV5-1; j_call: TRBJ2-5; d_call: NA; clone_size: NA; cdr3_aa: CASSLAGGEETQYF; cdr3_nt: TGCGCCAGCAGCTTGGCTGGGGGTGAGGAGACTCAGTACTTC
v_call: TRBV14; j_call: TRBJ2-7; d_call: NA; clone_size: NA; cdr3_aa: CASSQEAWSYEQYF; cdr3_nt: TGTGCCAGCAGCCAAGAGGCATGGAGCTACGAGCAGTACTTC
v_call: TRBV27; j_call: TRBJ2-1; d_call: TRBD2; clone_size: NA; cdr3_aa: CASSALTSGRGEQFF; cdr3_nt: TGTGCCAGCAGTGCTCTGACTAGCGGGAGGGGTGAGCAGTTCTTC
v_call: TRBV7-9; j_call: TRBJ1-2; d_call: TRBD1; clone_size: once; cdr3_aa: CATHQGGSGYTF; cdr3_nt: TGTGCCACCCACCAGGGGGGAAGTGGCTACACCTTC
v_call: TRBV28; j_call: TRBJ2-7; d_call: NA; clone_size: NA; cdr3_aa: CASSLFYEQYF; cdr3_nt: TGTGCCAGCAGTTTATTTTACGAGCAGTACTTC